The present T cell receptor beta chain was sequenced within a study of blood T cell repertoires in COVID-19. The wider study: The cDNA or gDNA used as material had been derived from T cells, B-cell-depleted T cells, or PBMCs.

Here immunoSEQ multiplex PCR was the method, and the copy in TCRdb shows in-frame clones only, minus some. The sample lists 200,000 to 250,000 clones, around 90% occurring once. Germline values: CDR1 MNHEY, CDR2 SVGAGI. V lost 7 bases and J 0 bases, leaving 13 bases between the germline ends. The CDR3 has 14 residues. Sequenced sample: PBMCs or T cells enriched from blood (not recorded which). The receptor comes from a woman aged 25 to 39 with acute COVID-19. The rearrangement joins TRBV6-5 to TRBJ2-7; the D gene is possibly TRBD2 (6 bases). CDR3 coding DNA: TGTGCCAGCACCCCCCTCGGGAGCTCCTACGAGCAGTACTTC. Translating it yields CASTPLGSSYEQYF.